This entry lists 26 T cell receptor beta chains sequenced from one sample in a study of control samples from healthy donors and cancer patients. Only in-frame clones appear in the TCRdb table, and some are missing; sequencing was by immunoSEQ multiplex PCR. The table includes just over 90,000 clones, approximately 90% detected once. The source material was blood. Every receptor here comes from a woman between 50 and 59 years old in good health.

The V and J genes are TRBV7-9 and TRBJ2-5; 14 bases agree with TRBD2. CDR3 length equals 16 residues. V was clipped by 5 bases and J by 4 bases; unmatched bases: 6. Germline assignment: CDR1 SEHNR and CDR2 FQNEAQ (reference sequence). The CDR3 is CASSQTSGRARETQYF. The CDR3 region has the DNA TGTGCCAGCAGCCAGACTAGCGGGAGGGCCAGAGAGACCCAGTACTTC.

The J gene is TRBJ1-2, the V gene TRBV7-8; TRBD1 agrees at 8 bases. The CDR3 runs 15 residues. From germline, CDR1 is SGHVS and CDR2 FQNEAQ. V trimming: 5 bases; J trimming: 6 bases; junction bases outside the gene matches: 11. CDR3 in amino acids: CASSREGRGLDGYTF. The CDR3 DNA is TGTGCCAGCAGCCGAGAAGGCAGGGGGCTCGATGGCTACACCTTC.

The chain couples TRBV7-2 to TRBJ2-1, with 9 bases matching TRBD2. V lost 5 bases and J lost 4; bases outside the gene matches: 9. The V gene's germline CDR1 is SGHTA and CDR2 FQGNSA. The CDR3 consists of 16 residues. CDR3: CASSRQTSGYYNEQFF. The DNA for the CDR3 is TGTGCCAGCAGCCGCCAAACTAGCGGGTATTACAATGAGCAGTTCTTC.

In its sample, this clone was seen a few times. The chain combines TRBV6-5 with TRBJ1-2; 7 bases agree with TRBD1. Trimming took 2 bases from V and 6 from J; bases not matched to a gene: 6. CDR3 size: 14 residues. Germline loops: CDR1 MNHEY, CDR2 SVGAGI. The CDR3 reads CASSYGGGADGYTF. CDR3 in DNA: TGTGCCAGCAGTTACGGAGGGGGCGCGGATGGCTACACCTTC.

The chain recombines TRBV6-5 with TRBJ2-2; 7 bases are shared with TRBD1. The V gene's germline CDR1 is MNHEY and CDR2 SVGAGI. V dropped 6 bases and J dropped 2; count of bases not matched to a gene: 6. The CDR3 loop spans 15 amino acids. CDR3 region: CASRYDRVNTGELFF. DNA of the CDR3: TGTGCCAGCAGATATGACAGGGTAAACACCGGGGAGCTGTTTTTT.

The CDR3 spells CASSLGQGGWRPGYTF. The CDR3 DNA follows: TGTGCCAGCAGTTTAGGGCAGGGTGGCTGGCGGCCTGGCTACACCTTC. V is TRBV28 and J is TRBJ1-2; D possibly corresponds to TRBD1 (5 bases). This CDR3 has 16 residues. Trimming took 2 bases from V and 7 from J, leaving 20 bases between them. The germline V gene has CDR1 MDHEN and CDR2 SYDVKM.

CDR3 DNA: TGTGCCAGCAGCGTGACAGGGATTTACAATGAGCAGTTCTTC. Its translation: CASSVTGIYNEQFF. V gene TRBV7-9 combines with J gene TRBJ2-1; 7 positions match TRBD1. CDR1 and CDR2 from the germline V gene are SEHNR and FQNEAQ (reference sequence). With 5 bases clipped from V and 4 bases from J, the junction kept 5 bases outside the gene matches. The CDR3 consists of 14 residues.

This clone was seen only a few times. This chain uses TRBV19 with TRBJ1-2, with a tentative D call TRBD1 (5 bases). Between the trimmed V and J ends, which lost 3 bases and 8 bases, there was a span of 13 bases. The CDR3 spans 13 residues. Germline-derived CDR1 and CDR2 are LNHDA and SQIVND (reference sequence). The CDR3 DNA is TGTGCCAGTAGTATCGGCCAGGGAAGCGGCTACACCTTC. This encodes CASSIGQGSGYTF.

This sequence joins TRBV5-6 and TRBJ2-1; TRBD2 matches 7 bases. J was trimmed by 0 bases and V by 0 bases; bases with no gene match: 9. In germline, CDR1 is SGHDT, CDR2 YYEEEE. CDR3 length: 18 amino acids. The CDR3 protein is CASSLASGYASSYNEQFF. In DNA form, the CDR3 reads TGTGCCAGCAGCTTGGCTAGCGGCTACGCGAGCTCCTACAATGAGCAGTTCTTC. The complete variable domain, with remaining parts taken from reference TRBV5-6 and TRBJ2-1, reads DAGVTQSPTHLIKTRGQQVTLRCSPKSGHDTVSWYQQALGQGPQFIFQYYEEEERQRGNFPDRFSGHQFPNYSSELNVNALLLGDSALYLCASSLASGYASSYNEQFFGPGTRLTVL.

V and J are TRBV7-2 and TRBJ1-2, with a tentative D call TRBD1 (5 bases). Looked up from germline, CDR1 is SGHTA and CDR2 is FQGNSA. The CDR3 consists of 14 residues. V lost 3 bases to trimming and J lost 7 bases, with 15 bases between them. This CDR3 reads CASSFPQEVSGYTF. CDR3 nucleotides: TGTGCCAGCAGCTTTCCACAGGAAGTATCTGGCTACACCTTC. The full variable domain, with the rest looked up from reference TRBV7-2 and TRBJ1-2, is GAGVSQSPSNKVTEKGKDVELRCDPISGHTALYWYRQSLGQGLEFLIYFQGNSAPDKSGLPSDRFSAERTGGSVSTLTIQRTQQEDSAVYLCASSFPQEVSGYTFGSGTRLTVV.

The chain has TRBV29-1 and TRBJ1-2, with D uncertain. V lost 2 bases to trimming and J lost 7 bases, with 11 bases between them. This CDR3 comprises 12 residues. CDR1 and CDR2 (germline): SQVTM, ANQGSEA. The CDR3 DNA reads TGCAGCGTTGAATCGGTGGGTTTTGGCTACACCTTC. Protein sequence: CSVESVGFGYTF.

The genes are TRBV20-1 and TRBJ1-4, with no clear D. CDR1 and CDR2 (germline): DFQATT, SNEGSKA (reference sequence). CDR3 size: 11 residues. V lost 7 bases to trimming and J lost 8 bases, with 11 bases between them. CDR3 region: CSGQEKEKLFF. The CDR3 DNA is TGCAGTGGTCAGGAGAAAGAAAAACTGTTTTTT.

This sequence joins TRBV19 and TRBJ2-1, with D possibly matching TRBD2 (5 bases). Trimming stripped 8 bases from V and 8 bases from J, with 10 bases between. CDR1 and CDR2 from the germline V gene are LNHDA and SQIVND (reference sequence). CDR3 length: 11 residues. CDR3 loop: CASGRPHEQFF. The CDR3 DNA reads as TGTGCCAGTGGGAGACCCCATGAGCAGTTCTTC.

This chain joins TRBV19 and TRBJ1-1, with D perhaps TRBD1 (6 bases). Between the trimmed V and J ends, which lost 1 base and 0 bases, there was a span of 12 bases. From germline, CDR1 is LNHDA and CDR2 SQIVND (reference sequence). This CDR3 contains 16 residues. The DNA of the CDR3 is TGTGCCAGTAGTATAGGGGGGGCAGTCATGAACACTGAAGCTTTCTTT. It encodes CASSIGGAVMNTEAFF.

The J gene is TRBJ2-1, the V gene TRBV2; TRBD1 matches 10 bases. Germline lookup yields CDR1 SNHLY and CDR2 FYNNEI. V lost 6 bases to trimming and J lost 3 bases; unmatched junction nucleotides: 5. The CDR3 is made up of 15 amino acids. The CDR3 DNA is TGTGCCAGCAGAAAACGGACAGGGGGCTACAATGAGCAGTTCTTC. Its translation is CASRKRTGGYNEQFF.

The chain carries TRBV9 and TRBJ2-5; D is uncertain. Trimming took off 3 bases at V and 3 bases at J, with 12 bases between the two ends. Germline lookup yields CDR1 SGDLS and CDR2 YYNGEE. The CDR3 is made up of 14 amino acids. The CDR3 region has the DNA TGTGCCAGCAGCGCCTTTGGAAGTGAAGAGACCCAGTACTTC. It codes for CASSAFGSEETQYF.

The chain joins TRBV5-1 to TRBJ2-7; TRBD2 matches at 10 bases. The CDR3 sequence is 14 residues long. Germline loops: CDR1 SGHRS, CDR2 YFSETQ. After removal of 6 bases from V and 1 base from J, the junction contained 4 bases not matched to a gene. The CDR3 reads CASTPSGRSYEQYF. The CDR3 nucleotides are TGCGCCAGCACCCCTAGCGGGAGATCCTACGAGCAGTACTTC.

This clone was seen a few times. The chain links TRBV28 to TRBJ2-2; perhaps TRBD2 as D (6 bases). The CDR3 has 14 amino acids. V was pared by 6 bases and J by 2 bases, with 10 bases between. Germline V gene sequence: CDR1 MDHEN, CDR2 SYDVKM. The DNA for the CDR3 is TGTGCCAGCAGGGGGGACTTCAACACCGGGGAGCTGTTTTTT. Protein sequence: CASRGDFNTGELFF.

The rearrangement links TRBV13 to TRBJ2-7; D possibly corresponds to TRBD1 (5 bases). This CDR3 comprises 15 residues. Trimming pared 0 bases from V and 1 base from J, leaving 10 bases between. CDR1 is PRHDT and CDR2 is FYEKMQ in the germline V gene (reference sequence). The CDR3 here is CASSLGGLGSYEQYF. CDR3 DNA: TGTGCCAGCAGCTTAGGGGGGCTGGGGTCCTACGAGCAGTACTTC.

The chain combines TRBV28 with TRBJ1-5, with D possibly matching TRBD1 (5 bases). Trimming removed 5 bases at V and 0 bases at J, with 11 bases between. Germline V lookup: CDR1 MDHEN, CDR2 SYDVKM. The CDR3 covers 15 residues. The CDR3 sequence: CASSMTTVSNQPQHF. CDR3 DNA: TGTGCCAGCAGTATGACGACAGTTAGCAATCAGCCCCAGCATTTT. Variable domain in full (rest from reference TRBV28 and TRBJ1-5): DVKVTQSSRYLVKRTGEKVFLECVQDMDHENMFWYRQDPGLGLRLIYFSYDVKMKEKGDIPEGYSVSREKKERFSLILESASTNQTSMYLCASSMTTVSNQPQHFGDGTRLSIL.

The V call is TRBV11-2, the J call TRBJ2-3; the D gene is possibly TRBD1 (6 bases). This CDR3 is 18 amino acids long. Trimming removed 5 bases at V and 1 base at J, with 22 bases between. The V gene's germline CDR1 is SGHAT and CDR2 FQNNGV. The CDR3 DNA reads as TGTGCCAGCAGCCTGCGGTTTATCGCAGGGGAAGGCACAGATACGCAGTATTTT. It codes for CASSLRFIAGEGTDTQYF.

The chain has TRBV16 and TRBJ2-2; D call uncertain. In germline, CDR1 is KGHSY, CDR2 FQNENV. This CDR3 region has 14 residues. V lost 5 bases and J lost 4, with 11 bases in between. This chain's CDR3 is CASSEYRSTGELFF. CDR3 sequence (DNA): TGTGCCAGCAGCGAGTATAGGAGCACCGGGGAGCTGTTTTTT.

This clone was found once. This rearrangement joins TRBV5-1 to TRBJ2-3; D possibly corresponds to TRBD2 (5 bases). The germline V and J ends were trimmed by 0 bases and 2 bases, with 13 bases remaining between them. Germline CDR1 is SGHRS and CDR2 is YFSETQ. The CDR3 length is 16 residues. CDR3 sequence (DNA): TGCGCCAGCAGCTTGGGGGCCCAGCGGCCCACAGATACGCAGTATTTT. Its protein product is CASSLGAQRPTDTQYF.

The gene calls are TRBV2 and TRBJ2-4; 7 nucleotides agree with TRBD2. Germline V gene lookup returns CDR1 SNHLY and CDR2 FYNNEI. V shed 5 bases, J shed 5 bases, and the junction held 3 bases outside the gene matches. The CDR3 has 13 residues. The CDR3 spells CASSRGSENIQYF. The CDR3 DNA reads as TGTGCCAGCAGTCGCGGGAGTGAAAACATTCAGTACTTC.

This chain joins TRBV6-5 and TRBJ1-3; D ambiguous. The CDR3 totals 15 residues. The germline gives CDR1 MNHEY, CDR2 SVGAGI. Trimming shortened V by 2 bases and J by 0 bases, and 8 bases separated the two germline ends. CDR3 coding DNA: TGTGCCAGCAGTTACATAGGGAGCTCTGGAAACACCATATATTTT. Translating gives CASSYIGSSGNTIYF.

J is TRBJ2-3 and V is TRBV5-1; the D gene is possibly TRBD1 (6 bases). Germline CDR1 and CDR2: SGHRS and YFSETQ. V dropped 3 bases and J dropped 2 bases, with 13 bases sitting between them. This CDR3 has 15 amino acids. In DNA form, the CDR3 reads TGCGCCAGCAGCTCCAGGGGAGTACTCACAGATACGCAGTATTTT. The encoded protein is CASSSRGVLTDTQYF.